This passage covers 22 T cell receptor beta chains from one sample sequenced in a study of T cells after yellow fever vaccination (dated by TCRdb to about 2019). The treatment or condition label, as the study defines it: live attenuated yellow fever vaccine strain. Libraries were made using 5' RACE. Sequencer: Illumina NovaSeq 6000. Using fastp trimming at Q25 and MiXCR clonotype assembly, TCRdb reanalyzed the public sequencing data and kept in-frame beta chains. Records with the same CDR3 protein are collapsed into one entry carrying the most frequent genes and DNA. The sample has about 350,000 distinct CDR3 sequences on record, under 15% of them singletons. The leading ten clones occupy approximately 3.3% of the sample. The source was CD4+ T cells sorted from PBMCs, collected 15 days after the yellow fever booster vaccination. These receptors were collected from a man aged 18 to 35 who received the YFV17D yellow fever vaccine.

This clonotype was counted a few times. The rearrangement links TRBV7-8 to TRBJ1-5; no clear D gene. The CDR3 totals 12 residues. Trimming took 4 bases from V and 5 from J, leaving 6 bases between them. Germline-derived CDR1 and CDR2 are SGHVS and FQNEAQ. The DNA for the CDR3 is TGTGCCAGCAGCTCACCCGATCAGCCCCAGCATTTT. Protein sequence: CASSSPDQPQHF. Variable domain in full (rest from reference TRBV7-8 and TRBJ1-5): GAGVSQSPRYKVAKRGQDVALRCDPISGHVSLFWYQQALGQGPEFLTYFQNEAQLDKSGLPSDRFFAERPEGSVSTLKIQRTQQEDSAVYLCASSSPDQPQHFGDGTRLSIL.

V gene TRBV5-1 combines with J gene TRBJ2-3; maybe TRBD1 (6 bases). CDR1 SGHRS and CDR2 YFSETQ come from the germline V gene. There are 16 residues in the CDR3. The V and J ends lost 5 bases and 0 bases respectively, with 16 bases between them. The CDR3 reads CASRQGQTPSTDTQYF. CDR3 nucleotide sequence: TGCGCCAGCAGACAGGGACAAACTCCTAGCACAGATACGCAGTATTTT.

The rearrangement joins TRBV6-2 or TRBV6-3 to TRBJ1-2; D gene unclear. The germline V gene has CDR1 MNHEY and CDR2 SVGEGT. The CDR3 length is 12 residues. Trimming removed 5 bases from V and 6 bases from J, with 10 bases in between. For the CDR3, the DNA is TGTGCCAGCAGTCACTACGTCCATGGCTACACCTTC. This codes for CASSHYVHGYTF.

About this clonotype itself: Being one base from a much bigger clone, this may be a read error. J is TRBJ2-2 and V is TRBV7-9, with 7 bases aligning to TRBD1. The CDR3 runs to 15 residues. The trim removed 5 bases at V and 0 bases at J, leaving 3 bases unmatched. In germline, CDR1 is SEHNR, CDR2 FQNEAQ (reference sequence). CDR3 coding DNA: TGTGCCAGCAGCACAGGACAGGCGAACACCGGGGAGCTGTTTTTT. Encoded protein: CASSTGQANTGELFF.

The table lists this clonotype with many counts. This chain joins TRBV4-1 and TRBJ2-1; maybe TRBD2 (5 bases). Between the trimmed V and J ends, which lost 3 bases and 2 bases, there was a span of 11 bases. The CDR3 runs 15 residues. CDR1 and CDR2 from the germline V gene are MGHRA and YSYEKL. In nucleotides, the CDR3 is TGCGCCAGCAGCCATCACGGGGTCACCTACAATGAGCAGTTCTTC. It translates to CASSHHGVTYNEQFF.

This clonotype was found a few times. The genes are TRBV9 and TRBJ2-3; 12 bases fit TRBD2. This CDR3 has 14 residues. The V gene end was trimmed by 0 bases and the J gene end by 8 bases; junction bases not matched to a gene: 1. Germline V gives CDR1 SGDLS, CDR2 YYNGEE. The CDR3 spells CASSVGLAGATQYF. The CDR3, as DNA: TGTGCCAGCAGCGTAGGACTAGCGGGGGCTACGCAGTATTTT.

The chain employs TRBV3-1 and TRBJ1-1; D uncertain. This CDR3 has 14 amino acids. Trimming pared 0 bases from V and 0 bases from J, leaving 5 bases between. CDR1 is LGHDT, CDR2 YNNKEL, per germline (reference sequence). The CDR3 nucleotides read TGTGCCAGCAGCCAAGACACCTTGAACACTGAAGCTTTCTTT. It encodes CASSQDTLNTEAFF. The entire variable domain, with the rest obtained from reference TRBV3-1 and TRBJ1-1, is as follows: DTAVSQTPKYLVTQMGNDKSIKCEQNLGHDTMYWYKQDSKKFLKIMFSYNNKELIINETVPNRFSPKSPDKAHLNLHINSLELGDSAVYFCASSQDTLNTEAFFGQGTRLTVV.

This chain joins TRBV7-2 and TRBJ2-1, with 7 nucleotides matching TRBD1. In germline, CDR1 is SGHTA, CDR2 FQGNSA. The CDR3 is made up of 12 amino acids. V gave up 5 bases and J gave up 10 bases; unmatched junction bases: 5. The CDR3: CASSRQGEEQFF. Written as DNA, the CDR3 is TGTGCCAGCAGCCGACAGGGCGAAGAGCAGTTCTTC. Drawing the rest from reference TRBV7-2 and TRBJ2-1, the complete variable domain is GAGVSQSPSNKVTEKGKDVELRCDPISGHTALYWYRQSLGQGLEFLIYFQGNSAPDKSGLPSDRFSAERTGGSVSTLTIQRTQQEDSAVYLCASSRQGEEQFFGPGTRLTVL.

This clonotype has only a few counts. The chain employs TRBV4-1 and TRBJ1-1, with no clear D. The CDR3 loop spans 14 amino acids. V lost 1 base and J lost 9, with 15 bases in between. Germline CDR1 is MGHRA and CDR2 is YSYEKL. The CDR3, as DNA: TGCGCCAGCAGCCAAGTATTCACCGTAAATCAAGCTTTCTTT. Amino acid sequence: CASSQVFTVNQAFF.

This clonotype came up a few times. V usage is TRBV10-3 and J usage is TRBJ2-7; TRBD1 agrees at 11 bases. The junction had 8 bases not matched to a gene; V was cut back by 5 bases and J by 5 bases. This CDR3 comprises 15 residues. Germline lookup yields CDR1 ENHRY and CDR2 SYGVKD. CDR3 amino acids: CAISNGQGARDEQYF. CDR3 sequence (DNA): TGTGCCATCAGTAATGGACAGGGGGCGAGAGACGAGCAGTACTTC.

This clonotype has more than one count but fewer than ten. A clone one base away is much larger, so this may be a read error. The chain combines TRBV7-2 with TRBJ2-2; the D is unclear. V dropped 1 base and J dropped 1 base, with 4 bases sitting between them. Per the germline V gene, CDR1 is SGHTA and CDR2 is FQGNSA. CDR3 size: 14 residues. The CDR3 DNA is TGTGCCAGCAGCTTAGAACGGAACACCGGGGAGCTGTTTTTT. This gives the protein CASSLERNTGELFF.

The table lists this clonotype with many counts. The chain links TRBV30 to TRBJ2-5; D possibly matches TRBD1 or TRBD2 (5 bases each). Germline-derived CDR1 and CDR2 are GTSNPN and SVGIG (reference sequence). The V end was cut by 0 bases, the J end by 7 bases, with 18 bases between. The CDR3 runs 15 residues. The CDR3 spells CAWSVADSLRGTQYF. The CDR3 bases are TGTGCCTGGAGTGTTGCGGACTCCTTAAGGGGGACCCAGTACTTC.

This clonotype showed up just a few times. The chain links TRBV6-2 or TRBV6-3 to TRBJ2-3; TRBD2 matches 10 bases. V dropped 2 bases and J dropped 5; count of bases not matched to a gene: 16. This CDR3 has 19 residues. The germline gives CDR1 MNHEY, CDR2 SVGEGT. Here the CDR3 reads CASSYRNRASGGAEDTQYF. The CDR3 nucleotides are TGTGCCAGCAGTTACCGGAACCGCGCCAGCGGGGGGGCGGAAGATACGCAGTATTTT.

This clonotype was detected only a few times. The V call is TRBV12-3 or TRBV12-4, the J call TRBJ2-3; D not certain. This CDR3 spans 12 amino acids. The CDR3 spells CASLAGAHTQYF. The CDR3, as DNA: TGTGCTTCTTTGGCAGGCGCCCATACGCAGTATTTT.

This clonotype turned up a few times. This CDR3 reads CSGTSTDTQYF. The CDR3 DNA follows: TGCAGCGGGACTAGCACAGATACGCAGTATTTT. This chain connects TRBV29-1 to TRBJ2-3; D might be TRBD2 (5 bases). CDR1 is SQVTM, CDR2 ANQGSEA, per germline. The length of the CDR3 is 11 residues. Deletions cut 7 bases from V and 0 bases from J, with 5 bases between.

In this sample, this clonotype turned up many times. CDR3: CSPKGGGETQYF. CDR3 bases: TGCAGTCCCAAAGGGGGGGGAGAGACCCAGTACTTC. The gene calls are TRBV20-1 and TRBJ2-5; a possible D gene is TRBD2 (7 bases). The V gene lost 8 bases and the J gene lost 4 bases, with 14 bases spanning the gap. Germline V CDR1 and CDR2: DFQATT, SNEGSKA (reference sequence). This CDR3 region has 12 residues.

The genes are TRBV20-1 and TRBJ2-1; D is perhaps TRBD1 (6 bases). This CDR3 comprises 13 residues. The germline V gene encodes CDR1 DFQATT and CDR2 SNEGSKA (reference sequence). V dropped 5 bases and J dropped 6 bases, with 14 bases sitting between them. The DNA for the CDR3 is TGCAGTGCTGGCCGGGACAATCTCAATGAGCAGTTCTTC. As protein: CSAGRDNLNEQFF.

The CDR3 loop reads CASKKVAKNIQYF. In DNA form, the CDR3 reads TGTGCCAGCAAAAAAGTCGCCAAAAACATTCAGTACTTC. The chain joins TRBV21-1 to TRBJ2-4. TRBV21-1 is a documented pseudogene. CDR3 size: 13 residues.

This chain connects TRBV25-1 to TRBJ1-2; D not certain. The length of the CDR3 is 15 residues. The germline V and J ends were trimmed by 1 base and 5 bases, with 14 bases remaining between them. The germline V gene encodes CDR1 MGHDK and CDR2 SYGVNS. The CDR3 DNA sequence: TGTGCCAGCAGTGAATGGGGAGACACCAAATATGGCTACACCTTC. It is translated as CASSEWGDTKYGYTF.

Concerning this clonotype: A much larger clone is a single base away; this may be a read error. The J gene is TRBJ2-5, the V gene TRBV19; 10 bases are a match to TRBD2. The germline V gene has CDR1 LNHDA and CDR2 SQIVND (reference sequence). V shed 3 bases and J 4 bases; nucleotides not matched to a gene: 2. The CDR3 is 14 amino acids. The CDR3 nucleotides read TGTGCCAGTAGTATCCTAGCGGGGGTAGAGACCCAGTACTTC. Its translation: CASSILAGVETQYF.

This clonotype was seen more than once but under ten times. V usage is TRBV7-2 and J usage is TRBJ2-6, with D unresolved. V lost 3 bases and J lost 1, with 7 bases in between. Germline loops: CDR1 SGHTA, CDR2 FQGNSA. The CDR3 consists of 15 residues. This chain's CDR3 is CASSFLLSGANVLTF. As DNA, the CDR3 is TGTGCCAGCAGCTTTTTGCTTTCTGGGGCCAACGTCCTGACTTTC.

A few counts support this clonotype. DNA of the CDR3: TGTGCCATCAAAGACGGCACAGATACGCAGTATTTT. Protein: CAIKDGTDTQYF. This rearrangement joins TRBV10-3 to TRBJ2-3; D is ambiguous. The CDR3 runs 12 residues. Germline V CDR1 and CDR2: ENHRY, SYGVKD. V dropped 7 bases and J dropped 1 base, with 6 bases sitting between them.